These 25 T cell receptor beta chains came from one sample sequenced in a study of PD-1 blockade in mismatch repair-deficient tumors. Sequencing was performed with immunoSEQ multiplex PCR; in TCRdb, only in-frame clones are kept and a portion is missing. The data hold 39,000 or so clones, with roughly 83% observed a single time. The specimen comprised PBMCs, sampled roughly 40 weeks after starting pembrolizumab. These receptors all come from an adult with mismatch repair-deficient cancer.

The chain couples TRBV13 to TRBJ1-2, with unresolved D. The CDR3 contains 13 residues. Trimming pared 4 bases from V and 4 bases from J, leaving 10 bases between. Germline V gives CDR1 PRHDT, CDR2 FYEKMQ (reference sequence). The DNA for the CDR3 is TGTGCCAGCAGCTCAGGACGGTTCTATGGCTACACCTTC. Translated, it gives CASSSGRFYGYTF.

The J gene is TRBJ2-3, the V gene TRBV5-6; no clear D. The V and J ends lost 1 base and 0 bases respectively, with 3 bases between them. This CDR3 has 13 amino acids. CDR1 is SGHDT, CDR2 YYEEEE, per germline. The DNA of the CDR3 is TGTGCCAGCAGCTTGAGCAGCACAGATACGCAGTATTTT. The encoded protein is CASSLSSTDTQYF.

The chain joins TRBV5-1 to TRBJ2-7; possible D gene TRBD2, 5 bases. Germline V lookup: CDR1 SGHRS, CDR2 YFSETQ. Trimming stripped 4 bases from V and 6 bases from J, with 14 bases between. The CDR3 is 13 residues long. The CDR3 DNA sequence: TGCGCCAGCAGCCCCCCGGGGTCGGGCGAGCAGTACTTC. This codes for CASSPPGSGEQYF. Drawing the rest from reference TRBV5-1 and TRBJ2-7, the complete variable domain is KAGVTQTPRYLIKTRGQQVTLSCSPISGHRSVSWYQQTPGQGLQFLFEYFSETQRNKGNFPGRFSGRQFSNSRSEMNVSTLELGDSALYLCASSPPGSGEQYFGPGTRLTVT.

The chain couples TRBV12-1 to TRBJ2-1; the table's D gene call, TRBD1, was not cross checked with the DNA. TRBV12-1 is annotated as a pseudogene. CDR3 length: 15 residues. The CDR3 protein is CASSHKGTSYNEQFF. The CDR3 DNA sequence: TGTGCCAGCAGCCATAAAGGGACATCCTACAATGAGCAGTTCTTC.

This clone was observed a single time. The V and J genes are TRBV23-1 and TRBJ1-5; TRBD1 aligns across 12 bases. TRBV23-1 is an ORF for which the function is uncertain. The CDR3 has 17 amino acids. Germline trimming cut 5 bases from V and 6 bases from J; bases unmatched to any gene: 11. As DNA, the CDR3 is TGCGCCAGCAGTACGCGGGACAGGGGGCTCTGTGGTCAGCCCCAGCATTTT. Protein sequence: CASSTRDRGLCGQPQHF.

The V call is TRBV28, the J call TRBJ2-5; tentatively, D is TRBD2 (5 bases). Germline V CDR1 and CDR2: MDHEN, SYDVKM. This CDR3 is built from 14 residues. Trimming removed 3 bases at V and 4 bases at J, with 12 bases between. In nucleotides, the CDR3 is TGTGCCAGCAGTTTCCTGGGGAGTAGAGAGACCCAGTACTTC. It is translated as CASSFLGSRETQYF.

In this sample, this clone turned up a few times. DNA of the CDR3: TGTGCCAGCAGCTTAGAAGGTCTAACGGGCTACGAGCAGTACTTC. Protein product: CASSLEGLTGYEQYF. The chain combines TRBV11-2 with TRBJ2-7; D gene ambiguous. This CDR3 is 15 amino acids long. Looked up from germline, CDR1 is SGHAT and CDR2 is FQNNGV. Trimming removed 0 bases at V and 3 bases at J, with 12 bases between.

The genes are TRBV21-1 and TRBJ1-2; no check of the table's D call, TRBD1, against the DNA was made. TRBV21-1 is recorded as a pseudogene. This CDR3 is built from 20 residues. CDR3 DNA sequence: TGTGCCAGAGTCCTTACACTGTATTTTACCGGGACAGCTCGGCACTATGGCTACACCTTC. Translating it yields CARVLTLYFTGTARHYGYTF.

CDR3: CASSLGSFNEQFF. CDR3 nucleotides: TGTGCCAGCAGTTTGGGCAGTTTCAATGAGCAGTTCTTC. This chain links TRBV28 with TRBJ2-1, with D unclear. The CDR3 is 13 amino acids. Trimming took 3 bases from V and 6 from J, leaving 9 bases between them. Germline CDR1 is MDHEN and CDR2 is SYDVKM.

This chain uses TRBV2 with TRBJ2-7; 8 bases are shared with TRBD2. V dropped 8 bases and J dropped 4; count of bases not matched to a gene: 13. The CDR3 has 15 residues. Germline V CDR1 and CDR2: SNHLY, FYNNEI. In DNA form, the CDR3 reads TGTGCCAGCTCCCGCGAGGAGCGGGGGAGATACGAGCAGTACTTC. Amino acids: CASSREERGRYEQYF.

CDR3 DNA sequence: TGTGCCAGCAGCAAAGGGAGACAGGGGTTTGGAAATGAGCAGTTCTTC. Translating it yields CASSKGRQGFGNEQFF. This sequence joins TRBV21-1 and TRBJ2-1; the D call of TRBD1 is as the table states it, not checked on the DNA. TRBV21-1 is described as a pseudogene. This CDR3 spans 16 amino acids.

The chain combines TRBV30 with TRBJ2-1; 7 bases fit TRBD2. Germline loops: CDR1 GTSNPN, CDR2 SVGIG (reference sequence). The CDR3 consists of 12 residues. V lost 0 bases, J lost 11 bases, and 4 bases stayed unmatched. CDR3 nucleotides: TGTGCCTGGAGTGTTCGGGGGACTAAGCAGTTCTTC. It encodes CAWSVRGTKQFF.

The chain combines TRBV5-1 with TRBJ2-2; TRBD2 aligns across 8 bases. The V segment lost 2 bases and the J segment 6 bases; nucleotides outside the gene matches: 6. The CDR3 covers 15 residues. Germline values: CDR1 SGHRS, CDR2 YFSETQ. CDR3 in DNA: TGCGCCAGCAGCTTAGGACTAGCATTCTCCGGGGAGCTGTTTTTT. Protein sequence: CASSLGLAFSGELFF.

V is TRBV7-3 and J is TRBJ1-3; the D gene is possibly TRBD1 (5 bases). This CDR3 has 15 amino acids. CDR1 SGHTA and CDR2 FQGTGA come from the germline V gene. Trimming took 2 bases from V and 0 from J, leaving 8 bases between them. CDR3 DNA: TGTGCCAGCAGCTTAGCGGGGGACTCTGGAAACACCATATATTTT. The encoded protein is CASSLAGDSGNTIYF.

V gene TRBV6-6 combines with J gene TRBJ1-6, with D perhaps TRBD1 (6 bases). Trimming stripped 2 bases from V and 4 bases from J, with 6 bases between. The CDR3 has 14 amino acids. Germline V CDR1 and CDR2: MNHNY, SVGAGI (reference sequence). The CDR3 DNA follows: TGTGCCAGCAGTTACAGGGGGTATAATTCACCCCTCCACTTT. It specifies CASSYRGYNSPLHF.

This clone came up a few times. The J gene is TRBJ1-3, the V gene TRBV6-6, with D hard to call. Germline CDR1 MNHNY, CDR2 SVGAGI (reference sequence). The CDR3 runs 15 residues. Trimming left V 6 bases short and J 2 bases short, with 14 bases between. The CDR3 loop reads CASSPVGVAGNTIYF. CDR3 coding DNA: TGTGCCAGCAGCCCCGTCGGGGTAGCTGGAAACACCATATATTTT.

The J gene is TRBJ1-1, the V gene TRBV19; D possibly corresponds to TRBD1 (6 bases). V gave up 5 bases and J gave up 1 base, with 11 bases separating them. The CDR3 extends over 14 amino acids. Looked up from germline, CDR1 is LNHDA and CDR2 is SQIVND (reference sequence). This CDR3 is CASSQGHPNTEAFF. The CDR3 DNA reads TGTGCCAGTAGTCAGGGACACCCGAACACTGAAGCTTTCTTT.

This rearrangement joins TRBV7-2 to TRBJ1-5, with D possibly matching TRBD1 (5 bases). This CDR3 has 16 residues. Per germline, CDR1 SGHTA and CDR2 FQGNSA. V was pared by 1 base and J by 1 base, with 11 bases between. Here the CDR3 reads CASSLVGGGSNQPQHF. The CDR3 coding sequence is TGTGCCAGCAGCTTAGTGGGGGGAGGCAGCAATCAGCCCCAGCATTTT.

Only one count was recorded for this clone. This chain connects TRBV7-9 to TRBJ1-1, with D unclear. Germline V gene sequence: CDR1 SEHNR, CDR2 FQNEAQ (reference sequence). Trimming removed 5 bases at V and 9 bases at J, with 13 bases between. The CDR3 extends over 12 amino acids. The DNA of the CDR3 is TGTGCCAGCAGCGAGGTCGGCCTGAAAGCTTTCTTT. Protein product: CASSEVGLKAFF.

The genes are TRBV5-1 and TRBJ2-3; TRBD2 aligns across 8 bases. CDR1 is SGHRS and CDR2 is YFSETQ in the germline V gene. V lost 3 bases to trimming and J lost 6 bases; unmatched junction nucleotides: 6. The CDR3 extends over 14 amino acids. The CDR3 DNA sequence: TGCGCCAGCAGCTGGACGGGAGGGGGGGATACGCAGTATTTT. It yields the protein CASSWTGGGDTQYF.

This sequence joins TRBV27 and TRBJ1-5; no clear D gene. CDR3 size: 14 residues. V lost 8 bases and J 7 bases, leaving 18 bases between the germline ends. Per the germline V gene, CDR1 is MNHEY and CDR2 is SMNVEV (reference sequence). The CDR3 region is CASGRRTGGQPQHF. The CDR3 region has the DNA TGTGCCAGCGGAAGGAGGACCGGAGGGCAGCCCCAGCATTTT.

In nucleotides, the CDR3 is TGTGCTAGTGGTTTGGGGGCAGCTTCCTCTGGAAACACCATATATTTT. The encoded protein is CASGLGAASSGNTIYF. This chain joins TRBV12-5 and TRBJ1-3; no reliable D call. This CDR3 comprises 16 residues. V was pared by 1 base and J by 0 bases, with 10 bases between. In germline, CDR1 is LGHNT, CDR2 FRNRAP. Complete variable domain (other parts from reference TRBV12-5 and TRBJ1-3): DARVTQTPRHKVTEMGQEVTMRCQPILGHNTVFWYRQTMMQGLELLAYFRNRAPLDDSGMPKDRFSAEMPDATLATLKIQPSEPRDSAVYFCASGLGAASSGNTIYFGEGSWLTVV.

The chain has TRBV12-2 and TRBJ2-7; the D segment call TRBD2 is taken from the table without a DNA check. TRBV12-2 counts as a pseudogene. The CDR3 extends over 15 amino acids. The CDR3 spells CASRLRLAGAVHQYF. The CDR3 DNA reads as TGTGCAAGTCGCTTACGACTAGCGGGAGCCGTACATCAGTACTTC.

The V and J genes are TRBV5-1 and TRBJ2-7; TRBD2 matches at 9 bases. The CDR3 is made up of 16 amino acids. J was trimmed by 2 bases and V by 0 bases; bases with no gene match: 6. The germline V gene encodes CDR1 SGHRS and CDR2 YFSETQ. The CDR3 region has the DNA TGCGCCAGCAGCTTGGTTGGGTCTAGCGGGGCCTACGAGCAGTACTTC. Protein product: CASSLVGSSGAYEQYF.

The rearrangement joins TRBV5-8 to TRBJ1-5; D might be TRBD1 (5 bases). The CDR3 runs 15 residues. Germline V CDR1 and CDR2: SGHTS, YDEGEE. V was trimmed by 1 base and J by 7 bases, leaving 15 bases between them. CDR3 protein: CASSLRRALLQPQHF. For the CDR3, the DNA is TGTGCCAGCAGCTTGCGCAGGGCCCTATTACAGCCCCAGCATTTT.